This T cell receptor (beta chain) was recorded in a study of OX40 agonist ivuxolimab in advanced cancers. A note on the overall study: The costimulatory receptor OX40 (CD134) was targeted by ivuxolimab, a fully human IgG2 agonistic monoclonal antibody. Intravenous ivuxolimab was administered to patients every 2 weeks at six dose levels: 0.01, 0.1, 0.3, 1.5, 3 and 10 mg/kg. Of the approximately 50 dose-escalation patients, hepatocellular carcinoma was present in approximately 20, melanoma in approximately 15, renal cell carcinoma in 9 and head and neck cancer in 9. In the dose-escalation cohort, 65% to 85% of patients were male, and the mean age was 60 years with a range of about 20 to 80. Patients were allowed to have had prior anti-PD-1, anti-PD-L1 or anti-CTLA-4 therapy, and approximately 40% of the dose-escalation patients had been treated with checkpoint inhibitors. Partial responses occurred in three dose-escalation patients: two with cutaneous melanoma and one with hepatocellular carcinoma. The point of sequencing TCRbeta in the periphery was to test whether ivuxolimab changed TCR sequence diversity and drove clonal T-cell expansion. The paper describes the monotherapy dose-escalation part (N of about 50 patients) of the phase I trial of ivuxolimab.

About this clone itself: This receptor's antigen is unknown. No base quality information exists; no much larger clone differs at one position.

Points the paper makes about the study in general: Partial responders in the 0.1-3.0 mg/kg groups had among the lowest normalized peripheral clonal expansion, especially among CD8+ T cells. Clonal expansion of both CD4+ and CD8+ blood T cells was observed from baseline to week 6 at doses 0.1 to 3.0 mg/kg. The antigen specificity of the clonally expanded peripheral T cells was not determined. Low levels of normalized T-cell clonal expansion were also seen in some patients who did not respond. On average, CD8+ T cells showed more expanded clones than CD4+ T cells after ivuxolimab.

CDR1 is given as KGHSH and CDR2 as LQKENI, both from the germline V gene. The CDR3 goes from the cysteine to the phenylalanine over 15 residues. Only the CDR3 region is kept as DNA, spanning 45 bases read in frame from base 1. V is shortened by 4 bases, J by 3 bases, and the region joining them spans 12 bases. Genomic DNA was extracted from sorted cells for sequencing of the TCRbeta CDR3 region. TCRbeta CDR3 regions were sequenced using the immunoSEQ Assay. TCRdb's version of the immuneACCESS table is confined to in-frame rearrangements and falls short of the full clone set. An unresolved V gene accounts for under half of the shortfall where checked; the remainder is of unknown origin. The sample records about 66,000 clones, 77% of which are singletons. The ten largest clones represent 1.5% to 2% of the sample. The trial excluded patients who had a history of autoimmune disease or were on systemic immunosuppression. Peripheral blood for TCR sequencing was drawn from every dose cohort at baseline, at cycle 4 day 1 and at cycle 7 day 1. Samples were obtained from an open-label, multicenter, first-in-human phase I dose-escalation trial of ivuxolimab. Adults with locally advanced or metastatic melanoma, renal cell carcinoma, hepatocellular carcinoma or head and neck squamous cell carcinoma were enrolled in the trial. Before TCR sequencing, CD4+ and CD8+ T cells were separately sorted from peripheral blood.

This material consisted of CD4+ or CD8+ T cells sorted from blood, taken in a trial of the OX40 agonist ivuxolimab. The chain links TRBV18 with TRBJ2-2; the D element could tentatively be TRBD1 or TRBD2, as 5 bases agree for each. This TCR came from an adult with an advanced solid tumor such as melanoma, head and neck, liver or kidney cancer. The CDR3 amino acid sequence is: CASSLRLGDTGELFF. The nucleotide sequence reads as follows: TGTGCCAGCTCACTAAGGTTGGGGGACACCGGGGAGCTGTTTTTT. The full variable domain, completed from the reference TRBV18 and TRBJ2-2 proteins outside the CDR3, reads NAGVMQNPRHLVRRRGQEARLRCSPMKGHSHVYWYRQLPEEGLKFMVYLQKENIIDESGMPKERFSAEFPKEGPSILRIQQVVRGDSAAYFCASSLRLGDTGELFFGEGSRLTVL.